This T cell receptor (beta chain) was captured by sequencing in a study of cytomegalovirus exposure and HLA in healthy donors. Study results and limitations: About 87% or about 30% of the time was how often most TCR beta V segments were productive, according to an earlier analysis.

Both 60 Vbeta primers and 13 Jbeta primers went into the PCR. Clones were sequenced by immunoSEQ multiplex PCR, and TCRdb holds only the in-frame ones, with some missing. This table holds 200,000 to 250,000 clones, over 65% found once. Worth noting for this clone: Antigen unknown.

Germline trimming cut 2 bases from V and 2 bases from J; bases unmatched to any gene: 3. This CDR3 contains 16 residues. Germline V gene lookup returns CDR1 LNHDA and CDR2 SQIVND (reference sequence). The chain couples TRBV19 to TRBJ2-3, with 11 nucleotides matching TRBD2. Sequenced sample: PBMCs. The sequence was collected from a human donor in good health. For the CDR3, the DNA is TGTGCCAGTAGTATACCGGGACTAGCGGTCACAGATACGCAGTATTTT. This encodes CASSIPGLAVTDTQYF.